This passage covers 20 T cell receptor beta chains from one sample sequenced in a study of T cells in tumors after PD-1 blockade (dated by TCRdb to between 2017 and 2020). The method behind the library was the immunoSEQ multiplex PCR assay. Here the immuneACCESS table is served through TCRdb, limited to in-frame sequences with V and J called. Missing clones are a known gap in these copies; in checked studies unresolved V genes cover under half, and the rest lacks a known reason. This sample lists under 40,000 clones; approximately 73% were detected once. The top ten constitute around 38% of the sample. Explained via the paper, the time point label denotes: after anti-PD-1 therapy. The specimen was PBMCs, collected after anti-PD-1 treatment. The receptor set was obtained from a human donor with basal cell carcinoma.

This chain links TRBV6-1 with TRBJ1-1; D remains ambiguous. This CDR3 is 14 amino acids long. Deletions cut 3 bases from V and 4 bases from J, with 12 bases between. CDR1 and CDR2 from the germline V gene are MNHNS and SASEGT. The CDR3 loop is CASSEVPELTEAFF. The CDR3 DNA follows: TGTGCCAGCAGTGAGGTTCCGGAGCTCACTGAAGCTTTCTTT.

This sequence joins TRBV7-2 and TRBJ2-3; D possibly corresponds to TRBD2 (7 bases). The CDR3 totals 18 residues. V was shortened by 4 bases and J by 6 bases, with 26 bases between the two germline ends. Germline V gene lookup returns CDR1 SGHTA and CDR2 FQGNSA. CDR3 sequence reads: CASSYRVGGGPTVDTQYF. Here the CDR3 DNA reads TGTGCCAGCAGCTACCGGGTGGGCGGGGGCCCAACGGTGGATACGCAGTATTTT.

The chain joins TRBV6-2 or TRBV6-3 to TRBJ1-6, with D perhaps TRBD1 (6 bases). Trimming removed 2 bases from V and 7 bases from J, with 9 bases in between. The CDR3 is 14 residues long. The V gene's germline CDR1 is MNHEY and CDR2 SVGEGT. The CDR3 DNA sequence: TGTGCCAGCAGTTACCTCCAGGGGAATTCACCCCTCCACTTT. This codes for CASSYLQGNSPLHF.

The chain combines TRBV2 with TRBJ2-3; D gene ambiguous. Between the trimmed V and J ends, which lost 5 bases and 0 bases, there was a span of 9 bases. The length of the CDR3 is 14 residues. Looked up from germline, CDR1 is SNHLY and CDR2 is FYNNEI. The CDR3 loop is CASSNDLSTDTQYF. Here the CDR3 DNA reads TGTGCCAGCAGTAACGATTTGAGCACAGATACGCAGTATTTT.

The chain joins TRBV7-2 to TRBJ1-5; D perhaps matches TRBD1 (6 bases). V was cut by 1 base and J by 4 bases, with 14 bases left in between. There are 16 residues in the CDR3. The germline V gene has CDR1 SGHTA and CDR2 FQGNSA. CDR3 nucleotide sequence: TGTGCCAGCAGCTTAGGGCCCGGGGGCCCAAATCAGCCCCAGCATTTT. It is translated as CASSLGPGGPNQPQHF. Based on the CDR3 plus reference TRBV7-2 and TRBJ1-5, the full variable domain is GAGVSQSPSNKVTEKGKDVELRCDPISGHTALYWYRQSLGQGLEFLIYFQGNSAPDKSGLPSDRFSAERTGGSVSTLTIQRTQQEDSAVYLCASSLGPGGPNQPQHFGDGTRLSIL.

This sequence joins TRBV29-1 and TRBJ1-1; TRBD1 matches at 8 bases. The CDR3 sequence is 13 residues long. With 5 bases clipped from V and 1 base from J, the junction kept 3 bases outside the gene matches. Per the germline V gene, CDR1 is SQVTM and CDR2 is ANQGSEA. CDR3 DNA sequence: TGCAGCGTTCGGACAGGGAGGAACACTGAAGCTTTCTTT. Translation gives CSVRTGRNTEAFF.

The chain combines TRBV4-1 with TRBJ2-7, with a tentative D call TRBD2 (5 bases). The CDR3 has 14 amino acids. From germline, CDR1 is MGHRA and CDR2 YSYEKL. V lost 1 base, J lost 4 bases, and 11 bases lay in between. The CDR3 coding sequence is TGCGCCAGCAGCCAAGCCCTGACGGGGTACGAGCAGTACTTC. The encoded protein is CASSQALTGYEQYF.

The rearrangement joins TRBV6-1 to TRBJ2-5, with 7 bases lining up with TRBD2. The CDR3 loop spans 14 amino acids. Losses at the gene ends were 3 bases for V and 1 base for J; bases not matched to a gene: 2. Germline V gene sequence: CDR1 MNHNS, CDR2 SASEGT. The CDR3 here is CASSDGGTQETQYF. The CDR3 DNA is TGTGCCAGCAGTGACGGGGGGACCCAAGAGACCCAGTACTTC.

V usage is TRBV27 and J usage is TRBJ2-3, with D tentatively TRBD2 (5 bases). Between the trimmed V and J ends, which lost 5 bases and 2 bases, there was a span of 8 bases. Germline values: CDR1 MNHEY, CDR2 SMNVEV (reference sequence). This CDR3 has 13 amino acids. The CDR3 region has the DNA TGTGCCAGCAGTGGGCGGGTCACAGATACGCAGTATTTT. Residues: CASSGRVTDTQYF.

This sequence joins TRBV7-2 and TRBJ2-3, with 7 nucleotides matching TRBD2. CDR3 length: 14 amino acids. The V gene's germline CDR1 is SGHTA and CDR2 FQGNSA. V lost 8 bases to trimming and J lost 0 bases; unmatched junction nucleotides: 5. Here the CDR3 reads CASRSSGSTDTQYF. CDR3 nucleotide sequence: TGTGCCAGCCGATCTAGCGGAAGCACAGATACGCAGTATTTT.

There are a few counts of this clone. V usage is TRBV2 and J usage is TRBJ2-7; 10 bases map to TRBD2. The V and J ends lost 10 bases and 5 bases, in that order; junction bases with no gene match: 2. Germline CDR1 reads SNHLY; CDR2 reads FYNNEI. The CDR3 totals 11 residues. CDR3 nucleotide sequence: TGTGCCACGACTAGCGGGCACGAGCAGTACTTC. This encodes CATTSGHEQYF.

The chain links TRBV15 to TRBJ2-5; D is possibly TRBD1 (6 bases). The germline V gene has CDR1 LNHNV and CDR2 YYDKDF (reference sequence). Trimming pared 0 bases from V and 2 bases from J, leaving 10 bases between. CDR3 length: 15 amino acids. This CDR3 reads CATSRETGRQETQYF. The CDR3 nucleotides read TGTGCCACCAGCAGAGAAACAGGGCGGCAAGAGACCCAGTACTTC.

The chain joins TRBV7-3 to TRBJ2-1; 9 bases match TRBD1. The germline V gene encodes CDR1 SGHTA and CDR2 FQGTGA. This CDR3 has 15 residues. V was clipped by 5 bases and J by 7 bases; unmatched bases: 9. This CDR3 reads CASSRETGGGNEQFF. CDR3 DNA sequence: TGTGCCAGCAGCCGAGAGACAGGGGGAGGGAATGAGCAGTTCTTC.

The chain carries TRBV9 and TRBJ1-2; 10 positions agree with TRBD1. V trimming: 9 bases; J trimming: 6 bases; junction bases outside the gene matches: 14. The V gene's germline CDR1 is SGDLS and CDR2 YYNGEE. The CDR3 is made up of 15 amino acids. The CDR3 is CATPDRGSVGDGYTF. For the CDR3, the DNA is TGTGCCACCCCGGACAGGGGGTCTGTCGGCGATGGCTACACCTTC.

The chain recombines TRBV18 with TRBJ1-4, with 9 positions matching TRBD1. The CDR3 consists of 15 residues. Germline lookup yields CDR1 KGHSH and CDR2 LQKENI. V was clipped by 3 bases and J by 7 bases; unmatched bases: 6. The CDR3 DNA reads as TGTGCCAGCTCACCTGGGACAGGGAGTAGTGAAAAACTGTTTTTT. Translation gives CASSPGTGSSEKLFF.

The chain links TRBV13 to TRBJ2-5; 11 positions match TRBD2. The CDR3 covers 15 residues. With 5 bases clipped from V and 2 bases from J, the junction kept 4 bases outside the gene matches. Germline V lookup: CDR1 PRHDT, CDR2 FYEKMQ (reference sequence). The CDR3 DNA follows: TGTGCCAGCAGCCTAAGGACTAGCGGGCAAGAGACCCAGTACTTC. It specifies CASSLRTSGQETQYF.

This clone was counted only a few times. CDR3 in amino acids: CASSNRVPAGGADTQYF. The CDR3 nucleotides read TGTGCCAGTAGTAACCGGGTCCCTGCGGGAGGAGCAGATACGCAGTATTTT. The gene calls are TRBV19 and TRBJ2-3; 8 bases map to TRBD2. V lost 4 bases and J lost 4; bases outside the gene matches: 13. The CDR3 has 17 residues. The germline V gene has CDR1 LNHDA and CDR2 SQIVND (reference sequence).

V is TRBV7-2 and J is TRBJ1-1; D not certain. The CDR3 spans 14 residues. The V end was cut by 5 bases, the J end by 0 bases, with 10 bases between. CDR1 is SGHTA, CDR2 FQGNSA, per germline. CDR3 DNA sequence: TGTGCCAGCAGCCTTGGAGCCATGAACACTGAAGCTTTCTTT. Translating it yields CASSLGAMNTEAFF.

The chain links TRBV9 to TRBJ2-1; D unresolved. The V and J ends lost 4 bases and 0 bases respectively, with 14 bases between them. This CDR3 region has 16 residues. Germline V gene sequence: CDR1 SGDLS, CDR2 YYNGEE. CDR3 region: CASSSYFRSSYNEQFF. In DNA, the CDR3 is TGTGCCAGCAGCTCATACTTTAGAAGCTCCTACAATGAGCAGTTCTTC.

The chain carries TRBV28 and TRBJ1-3; unclear D gene. The CDR3 sequence is 14 residues long. CDR1 and CDR2 (germline): MDHEN, SYDVKM. V was pared by 6 bases and J by 4 bases, with 13 bases between. Here the CDR3 reads CASSPPRVGNTIYF. The CDR3 DNA reads as TGTGCCAGCAGCCCTCCGAGAGTCGGAAACACCATATATTTT.